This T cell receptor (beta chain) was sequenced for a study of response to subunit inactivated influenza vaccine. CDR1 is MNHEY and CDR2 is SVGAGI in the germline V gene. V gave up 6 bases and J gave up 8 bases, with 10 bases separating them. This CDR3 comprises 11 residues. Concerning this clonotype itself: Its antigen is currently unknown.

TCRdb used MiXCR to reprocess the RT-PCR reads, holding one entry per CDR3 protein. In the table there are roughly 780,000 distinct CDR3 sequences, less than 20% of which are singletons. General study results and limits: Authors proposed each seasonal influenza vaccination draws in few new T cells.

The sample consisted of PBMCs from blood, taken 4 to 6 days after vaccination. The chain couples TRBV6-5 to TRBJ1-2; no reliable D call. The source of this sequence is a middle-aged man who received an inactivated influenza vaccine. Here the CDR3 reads CASSDSAGYTF. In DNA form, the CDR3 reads TGTGCCAGCAGCGACTCCGCGGGCTACACCTTC.